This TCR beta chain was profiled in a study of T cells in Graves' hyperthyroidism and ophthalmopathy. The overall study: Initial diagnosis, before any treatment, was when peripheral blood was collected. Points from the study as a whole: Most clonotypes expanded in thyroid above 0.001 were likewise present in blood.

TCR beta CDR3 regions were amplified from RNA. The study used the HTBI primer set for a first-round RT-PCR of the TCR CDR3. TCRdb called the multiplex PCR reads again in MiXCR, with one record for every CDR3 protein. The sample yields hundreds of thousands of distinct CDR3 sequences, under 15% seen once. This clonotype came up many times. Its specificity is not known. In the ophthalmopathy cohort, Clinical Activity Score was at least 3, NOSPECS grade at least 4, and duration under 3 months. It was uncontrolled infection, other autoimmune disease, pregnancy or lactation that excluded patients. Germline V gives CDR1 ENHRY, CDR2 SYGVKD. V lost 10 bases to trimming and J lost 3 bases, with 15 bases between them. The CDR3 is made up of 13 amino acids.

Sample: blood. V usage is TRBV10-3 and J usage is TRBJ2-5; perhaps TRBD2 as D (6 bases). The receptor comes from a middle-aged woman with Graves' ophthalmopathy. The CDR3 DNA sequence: TGTGCCACAGGGAGTACGGGGGAAGAGACCCAGTACTTC. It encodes CATGSTGEETQYF.